This record covers a single T cell receptor (beta chain). The antigen is undetermined. This sample is part of a study of chemoradiotherapy in HPV16-positive cancers. Across the study: Candidate HPV-specific T-cell clones and common TCR motifs came from functional assays in a couple of HPV16-positive patients. Study outcomes and limitations: Better recurrence-free survival went with HPV-responsive T-cell expansion in HPV16-positive patients. Candidate HPV-specific clones and E7-related TCR motifs grew in tumor during treatment.

The table came from immunoSEQ multiplex PCR; TCRdb's copy has only in-frame clones and leaves some out. Of some 34,000 clones in the sample, about 88% were seen once. Repeated repertoire sampling spanned the course of chemoradiotherapy. Per germline, CDR1 LNHDA and CDR2 SQIVND (reference sequence). The CDR3 is 16 residues long. Deletions cut 2 bases from V and 6 bases from J, with 17 bases between. The sequence came from a human donor with HPV-associated anogenital cancer. The sequenced sample was blood, obtained from a patient who underwent chemoradiotherapy. This chain joins TRBV19 and TRBJ1-5; D might be TRBD1 (6 bases). CDR3 region: CASSIRVGVGGQPQHF. DNA of the CDR3: TGTGCCAGTAGTATAAGGGTAGGGGTAGGGGGTCAGCCCCAGCATTTT. The whole variable domain, filled in from reference TRBV19 and TRBJ1-5, reads DGGITQSPKYLFRKEGQNVTLSCEQNLNHDAMYWYRQDPGQGLRLIYYSQIVNDFQKGDIAEGYSVSREKKESFPLTVTSAQKNPTAFYLCASSIRVGVGGQPQHFGDGTRLSIL.